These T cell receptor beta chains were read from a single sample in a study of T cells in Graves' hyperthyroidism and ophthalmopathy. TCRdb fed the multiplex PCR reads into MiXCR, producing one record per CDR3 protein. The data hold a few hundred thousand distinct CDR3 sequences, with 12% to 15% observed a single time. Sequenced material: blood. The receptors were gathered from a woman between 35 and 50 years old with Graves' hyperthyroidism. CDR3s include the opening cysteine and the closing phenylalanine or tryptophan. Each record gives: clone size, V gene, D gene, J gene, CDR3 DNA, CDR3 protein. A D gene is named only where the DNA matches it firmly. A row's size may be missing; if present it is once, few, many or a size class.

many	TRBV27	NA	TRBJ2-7	TGTGCCAGCAGGGATAGCGGACTCTCCTACGAGCAGTACTTC	CASRDSGLSYEQYF
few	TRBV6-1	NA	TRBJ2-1	TGTGCCAGCAGTGTTTACTACGACAGGCGGGAATTATACAATGAGCAGTTCTTC	CASSVYYDRRELYNEQFF
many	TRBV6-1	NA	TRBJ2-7	TGTGCCACCTTCGCCGGCGGAGGCTACGAGCAGTACTTC	CATFAGGGYEQYF
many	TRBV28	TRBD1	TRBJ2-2	TGTGCCAGCAGATGGGACAGGGGAGATGCCGGGGAGCTGTTTTTT	CASRWDRGDAGELFF
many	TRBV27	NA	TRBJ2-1	TGTGCCAGCGGCCGGGACACAGACAATGAGCAGTTCTTC	CASGRDTDNEQFF
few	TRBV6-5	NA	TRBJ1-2	TGTGCCAGCAGTTACATTACAGGGATTAACTATGGCTACACCTTC	CASSYITGINYGYTF
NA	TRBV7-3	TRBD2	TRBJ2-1	TGTGCCAGCAGCTTGACTAGCGGGAGGGCCGGTAGCGATGAGCAGTTCTTC	CASSLTSGRAGSDEQFF
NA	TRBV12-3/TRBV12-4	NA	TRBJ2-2	TGTGCCAGCAGTTTTGGCTATTGGACCGGGGAGCTGTTTTTT	CASSFGYWTGELFF
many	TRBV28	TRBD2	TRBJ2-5	TGTGCCAGCAGTTCCTTAGCGGGAGGGAGGGAGACCCAGTACTTC	CASSSLAGGRETQYF
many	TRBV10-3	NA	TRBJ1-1	TGTGCCATCAGTGAGTCCCCGGGGAACACTGAAGCTTTCTTT	CAISESPGNTEAFF
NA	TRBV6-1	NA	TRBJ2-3	TGTGCCAGCAGTTCAGGAGGACGGGGCACAGATACGCAGTATTTT	CASSSGGRGTDTQYF
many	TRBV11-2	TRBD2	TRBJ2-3	TGTGCCAGCAGCTCCCATCTAGCGGGATACACAGATACGCAGTATTTT	CASSSHLAGYTDTQYF
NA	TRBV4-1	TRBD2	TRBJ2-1	TGCGCCAGCAGCCAACTAGCGGGAGCGGCCAATGAGCAGTTCTTC	CASSQLAGAANEQFF
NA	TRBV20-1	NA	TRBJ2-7	TGCAGTGCTAGAACTAGCCCCTCGGACGAGCAGTACTTC	CSARTSPSDEQYF
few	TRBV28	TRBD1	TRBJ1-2	TGTGCCAGCACTCGCGGACAGGGGATTTATGGCTACACCTTC	CASTRGQGIYGYTF
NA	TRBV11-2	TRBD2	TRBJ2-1	TGTGCCAGCAGCTCGGAGCGGCTAGCGGACAACTACAATGAGCAGTTCTTC	CASSSERLADNYNEQFF
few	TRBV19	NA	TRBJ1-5	TGTGCCAGTAGTATAGCAGGGCAGGGAGGCCAGCCCCAGCATTTT	CASSIAGQGGQPQHF
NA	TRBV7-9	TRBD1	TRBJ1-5	TGTGCCAGCAGCCCCAATGGGCAGGGGGGCCTTGAGGGCTCTAGATTGGATCAGCCCCAGCATTTT	CASSPNGQGGLEGSRLDQPQHF
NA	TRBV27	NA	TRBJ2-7	TGTGCCAGCCCCCCCGGTAGTCCCTACGAGCAGTACTTC	CASPPGSPYEQYF
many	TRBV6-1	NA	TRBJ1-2	TGTGCCAGCAACGTGTTGGGGTCCGATGGCTACACCTTC	CASNVLGSDGYTF
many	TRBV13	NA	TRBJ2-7	TGTGCCAGCAGCGATGGGGGCCAGACGGATTACGAGCAGTACTTC	CASSDGGQTDYEQYF
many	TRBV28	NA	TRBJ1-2	TGTGCCAGCAGGGGAACCGGGACCCACTATGGCTACACCTTC	CASRGTGTHYGYTF
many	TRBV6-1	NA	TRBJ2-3	TGTGCCAGCAGTGAAGCCCACACAGATACGCAGTATTTT	CASSEAHTDTQYF
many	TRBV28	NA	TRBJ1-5	TGTGCCAGCAGTTTCCCCACGGGGGGCAATCAGCCCCAGCATTTT	CASSFPTGGNQPQHF